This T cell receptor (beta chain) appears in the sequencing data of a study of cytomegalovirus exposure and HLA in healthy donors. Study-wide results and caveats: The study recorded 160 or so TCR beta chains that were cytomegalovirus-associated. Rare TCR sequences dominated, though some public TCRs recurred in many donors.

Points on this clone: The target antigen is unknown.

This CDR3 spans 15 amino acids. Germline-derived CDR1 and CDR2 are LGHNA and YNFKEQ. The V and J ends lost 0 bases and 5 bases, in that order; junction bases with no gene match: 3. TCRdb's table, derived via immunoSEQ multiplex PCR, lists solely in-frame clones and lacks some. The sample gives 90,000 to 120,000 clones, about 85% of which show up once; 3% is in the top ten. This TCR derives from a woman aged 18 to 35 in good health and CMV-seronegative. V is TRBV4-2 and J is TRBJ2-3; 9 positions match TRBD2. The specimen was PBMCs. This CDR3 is CASSQEGLAEDTQYF. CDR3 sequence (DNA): TGTGCCAGCAGCCAAGAGGGACTAGCTGAAGATACGCAGTATTTT.